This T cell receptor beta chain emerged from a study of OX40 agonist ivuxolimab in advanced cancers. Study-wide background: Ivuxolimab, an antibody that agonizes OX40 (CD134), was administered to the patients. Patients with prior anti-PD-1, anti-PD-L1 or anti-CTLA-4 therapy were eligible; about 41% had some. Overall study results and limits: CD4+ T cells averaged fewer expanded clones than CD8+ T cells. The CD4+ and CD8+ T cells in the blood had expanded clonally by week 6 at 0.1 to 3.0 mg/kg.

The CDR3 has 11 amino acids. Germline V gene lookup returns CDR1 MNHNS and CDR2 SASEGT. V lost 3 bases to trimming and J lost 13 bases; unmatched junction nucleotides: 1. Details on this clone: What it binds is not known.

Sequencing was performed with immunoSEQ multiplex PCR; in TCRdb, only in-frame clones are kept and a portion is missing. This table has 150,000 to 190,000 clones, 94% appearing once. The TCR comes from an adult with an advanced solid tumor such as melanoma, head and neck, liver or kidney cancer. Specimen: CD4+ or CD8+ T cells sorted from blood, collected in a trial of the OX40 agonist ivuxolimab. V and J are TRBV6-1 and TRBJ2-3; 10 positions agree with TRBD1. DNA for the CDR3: TGTGCCAGCAGTGAGGGGACAGGGGAGTATTTT. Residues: CASSEGTGEYF.